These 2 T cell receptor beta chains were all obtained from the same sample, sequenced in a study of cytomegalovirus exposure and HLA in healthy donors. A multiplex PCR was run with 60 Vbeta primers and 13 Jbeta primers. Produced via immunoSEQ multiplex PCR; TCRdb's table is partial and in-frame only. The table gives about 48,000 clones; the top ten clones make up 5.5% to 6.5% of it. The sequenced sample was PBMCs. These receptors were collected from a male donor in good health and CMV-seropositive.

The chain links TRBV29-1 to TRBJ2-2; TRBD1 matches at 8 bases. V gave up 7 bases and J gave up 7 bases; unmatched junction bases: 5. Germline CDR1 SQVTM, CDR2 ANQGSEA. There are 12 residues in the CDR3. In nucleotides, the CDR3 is TGCAGCGCCAGGACAGGGTTCGGGGAGCTGTTTTTT. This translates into CSARTGFGELFF.

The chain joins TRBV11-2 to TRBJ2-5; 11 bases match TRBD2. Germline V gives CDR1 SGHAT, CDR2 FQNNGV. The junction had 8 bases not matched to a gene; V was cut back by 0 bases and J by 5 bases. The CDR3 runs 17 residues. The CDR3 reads CASSLDLLAGGGETQYF. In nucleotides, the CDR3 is TGTGCCAGCAGCTTAGATCTCCTAGCGGGGGGCGGGGAGACCCAGTACTTC.